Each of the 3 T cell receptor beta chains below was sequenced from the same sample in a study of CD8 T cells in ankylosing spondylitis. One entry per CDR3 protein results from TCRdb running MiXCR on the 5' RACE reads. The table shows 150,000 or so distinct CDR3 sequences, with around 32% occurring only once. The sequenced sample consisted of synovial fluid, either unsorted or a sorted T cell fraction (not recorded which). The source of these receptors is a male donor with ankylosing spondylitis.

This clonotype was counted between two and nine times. The CDR3 nucleotides are TGTGCCAGCAGCTTAGGACTAGCGGGGGGGCCAGGGAATACGCAGTATTTT. Translated, it gives CASSLGLAGGPGNTQYF. The chain employs TRBV7-2 and TRBJ2-3, with 14 bases fitting TRBD2. The CDR3 covers 17 residues. V dropped 1 base and J dropped 7; count of bases not matched to a gene: 7. The V gene's germline CDR1 is SGHTA and CDR2 FQGNSA.

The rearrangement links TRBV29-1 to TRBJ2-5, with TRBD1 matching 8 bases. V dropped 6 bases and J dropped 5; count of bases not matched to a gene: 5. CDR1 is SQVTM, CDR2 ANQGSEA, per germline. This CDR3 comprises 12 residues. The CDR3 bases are TGCAGCGTCCGGACAGGGTACGAGACCCAGTACTTC. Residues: CSVRTGYETQYF.

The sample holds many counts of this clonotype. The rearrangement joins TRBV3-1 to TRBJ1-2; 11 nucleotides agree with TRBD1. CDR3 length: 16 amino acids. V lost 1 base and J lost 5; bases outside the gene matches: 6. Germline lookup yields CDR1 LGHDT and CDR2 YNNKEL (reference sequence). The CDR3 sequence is CASSQVGQGVRYGYTF. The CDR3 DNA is TGTGCCAGCAGCCAAGTGGGACAGGGGGTCCGATATGGCTACACCTTC. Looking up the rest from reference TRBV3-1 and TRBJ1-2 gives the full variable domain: DTAVSQTPKYLVTQMGNDKSIKCEQNLGHDTMYWYKQDSKKFLKIMFSYNNKELIINETVPNRFSPKSPDKAHLNLHINSLELGDSAVYFCASSQVGQGVRYGYTFGSGTRLTVV.